This T cell receptor (beta chain) was recovered during a study of cytomegalovirus exposure and HLA in healthy donors. For the study at large: As an earlier analysis found, about 200 million T cells yielded approximately 100 million unique TCR beta sequences. Study results and caveats: As a later analysis showed, a missense DCLRE1C variant was linked to trimming of TCR beta V- and J-genes. Only CMV serostatus was available as immune exposure information. In presence/absence analyses, roughly uniform sequencing depth across donors was assumed.

In regard to this clone: Its antigen remains unknown.

With 60 Vbeta and 13 Jbeta primers, the PCR was carried out. Sequenced by immunoSEQ multiplex PCR; TCRdb stores in-frame clones only, minus some. The sample records 55,000 to 65,000 clones, 85% being singletons. CDR1 and CDR2 from the germline V gene are LNHDA and SQIVND (reference sequence). There are 15 residues in the CDR3. V shed 3 bases and J shed 7 bases, with 18 bases lying between them. The sequence was collected from a female donor in good health and CMV-seronegative. The chain combines TRBV19 with TRBJ1-2; TRBD1 is a possible D gene (5 bases). Sequencing input: PBMCs. The DNA for the CDR3 is TGTGCCAGTAGTATTTTGGGGGGACTTTTGGGTGGCTACACCTTC. It translates to CASSILGGLLGGYTF.